The clone carrying this T cell receptor beta chain was picked up many times. The data are from a study of T cells in Graves' hyperthyroidism and ophthalmopathy. Diagnoses used clinical symptoms, serum thyroxine and TRAb, thyroid ultrasound and orbital computed tomography. V gave up 6 bases and J gave up 2 bases, with 8 bases separating them. The CDR3 sequence is 13 residues long. Germline lookup yields CDR1 SNHLY and CDR2 FYNNEI. Amplified regions were TCR beta CDR3 sequences from RNA transcripts. HTBI primers drove first-round RT-PCR of the TCR CDR3. TCRdb fed the multiplex PCR reads into MiXCR, producing one record per CDR3 protein. The sample includes under 600,000 distinct CDR3 sequences, approximately 16% of them seen just once.

This clonotype originated in a woman aged 40-49 years with Graves' ophthalmopathy. This sequence joins TRBV2 and TRBJ1-5, with D possibly TRBD1 on 6 matching bases. What was sequenced was blood. This CDR3 reads CASSGTRNQPQHF. The CDR3 DNA reads TGTGCCAGCAGCGGGACACGCAATCAGCCCCAGCATTTT.